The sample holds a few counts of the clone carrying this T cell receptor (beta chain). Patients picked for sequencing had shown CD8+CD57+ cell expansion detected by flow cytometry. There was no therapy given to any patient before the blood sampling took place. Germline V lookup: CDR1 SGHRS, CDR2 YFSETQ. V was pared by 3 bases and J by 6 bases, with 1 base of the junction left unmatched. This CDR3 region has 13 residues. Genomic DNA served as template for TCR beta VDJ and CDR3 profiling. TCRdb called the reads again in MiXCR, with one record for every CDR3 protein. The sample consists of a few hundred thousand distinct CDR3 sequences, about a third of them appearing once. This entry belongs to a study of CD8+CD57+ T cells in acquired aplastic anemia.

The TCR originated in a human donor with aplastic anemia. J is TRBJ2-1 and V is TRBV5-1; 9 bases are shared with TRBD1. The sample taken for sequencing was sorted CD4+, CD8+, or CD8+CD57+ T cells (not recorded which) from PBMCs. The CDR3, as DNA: TGCGCCAGCAGCTGGACAGGGGTCAATGAGCAGTTCTTC. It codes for CASSWTGVNEQFF.